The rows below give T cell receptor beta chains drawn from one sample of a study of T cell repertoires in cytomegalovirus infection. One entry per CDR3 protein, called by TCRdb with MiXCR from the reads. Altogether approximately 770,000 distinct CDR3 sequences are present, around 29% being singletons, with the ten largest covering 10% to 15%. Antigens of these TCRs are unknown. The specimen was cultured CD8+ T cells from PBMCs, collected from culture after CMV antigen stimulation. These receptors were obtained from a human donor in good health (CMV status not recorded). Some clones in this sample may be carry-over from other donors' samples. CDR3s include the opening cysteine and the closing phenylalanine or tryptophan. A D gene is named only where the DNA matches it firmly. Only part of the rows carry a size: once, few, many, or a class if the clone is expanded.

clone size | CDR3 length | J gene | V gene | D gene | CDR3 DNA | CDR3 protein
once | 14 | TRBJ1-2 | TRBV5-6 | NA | TGTGCCAGCAGCTCGGTAGGGACCACCTATGGCTACACCTTC | CASSSVGTTYGYTF
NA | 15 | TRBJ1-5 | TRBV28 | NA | TGTGCCAGCAGCCTCGGGTCTGATAGCAATCAGCCCCAGCATTTT | CASSLGSDSNQPQHF
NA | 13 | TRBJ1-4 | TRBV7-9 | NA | TGTGCCAGCAGCTCAGCAGGAGATGAAAAACTGTTTTTT | CASSSAGDEKLFF
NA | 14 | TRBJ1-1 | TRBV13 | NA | TGTGCCAGCAGCCCGGGTAGAGACGACACTGAAGCTTTCTTT | CASSPGRDDTEAFF
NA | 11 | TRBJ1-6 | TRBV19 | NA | TGTGCCAGTAGTCACGACAGAGTAGTCCACTTT | CASSHDRVVHF
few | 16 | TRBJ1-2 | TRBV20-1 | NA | TGCAGTGCTAGATCCTCCCCGGGGGGAAGGTTGGATGGCTACACCTTC | CSARSSPGGRLDGYTF
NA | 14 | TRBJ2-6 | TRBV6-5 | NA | TGTGCCAGCAGTTGGACGGTTGGCGCCAACGTCCTGACTTTC | CASSWTVGANVLTF
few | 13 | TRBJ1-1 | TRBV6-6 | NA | TGTGCCAGCACCCCGGAACTTAACACTGAAGCTTTCTTT | CASTPELNTEAFF
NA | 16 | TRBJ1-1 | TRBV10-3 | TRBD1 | TGTGCCATCAGTGGACCCGGGGGACAGGGGAACACTGAAGCTTTCTTT | CAISGPGGQGNTEAFF
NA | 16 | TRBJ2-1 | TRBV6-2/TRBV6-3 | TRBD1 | TGTGCCAGCAGTTATCTGGGACAGGACCTTACTAATGAGCAGTTCTTC | CASSYLGQDLTNEQFF
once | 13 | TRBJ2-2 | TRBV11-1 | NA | TGTGCCACCGGGCCGGCGAACACCGGGGAGCTGTTTTTT | CATGPANTGELFF
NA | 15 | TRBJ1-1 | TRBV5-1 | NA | TGCGCCAGCAGCTCAGGGCTCACGGGTAGTATTGAAGCTTTCTTT | CASSSGLTGSIEAFF
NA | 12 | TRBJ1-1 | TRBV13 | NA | TGTGCCAGCAGCCCCTTAGGCCCTGAAGCTTTCTTT | CASSPLGPEAFF
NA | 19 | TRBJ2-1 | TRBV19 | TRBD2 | TGTGCCAGTAGAATCAATGGGGCAATTCGGGTGCCGGGGGGCAATGAGCAGTTCTTC | CASRINGAIRVPGGNEQFF
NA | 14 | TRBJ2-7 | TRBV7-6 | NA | TGTGCCAGCAGCGGGGTTCCCTCCTCCTACGAGCAGTACTTC | CASSGVPSSYEQYF
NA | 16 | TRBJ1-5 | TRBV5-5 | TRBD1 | TGTGCCAGCAGTTATTCCTCAGGGGGTGGCAATCAGCCCCAGCATTTT | CASSYSSGGGNQPQHF
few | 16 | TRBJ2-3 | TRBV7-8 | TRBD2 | TGTGCCAGCAGCCTCAATAGCGGGGGGGGGACAGATACGCAGTATTTT | CASSLNSGGGTDTQYF
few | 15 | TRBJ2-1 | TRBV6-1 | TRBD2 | TGTGCCAGCAGTGATAGAGTAGCGGGGGAGCGTGAGCAGTTCTTC | CASSDRVAGEREQFF
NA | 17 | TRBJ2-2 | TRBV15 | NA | TGTGCCACCAGCAGACCTAGGACTCTTGCGAACACCGGGGAGCTGTTTTTT | CATSRPRTLANTGELFF
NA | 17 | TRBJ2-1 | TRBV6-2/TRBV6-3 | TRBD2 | TGTGCCAGCAGTTCCCTCCTCTTAGCGGGGGCTTACAATGAGCAGTTCTTC | CASSSLLLAGAYNEQFF
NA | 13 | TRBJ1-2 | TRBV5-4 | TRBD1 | TGTGCCAGCAGCCGTCAGACAGGGCGAGGCTACACCTTC | CASSRQTGRGYTF
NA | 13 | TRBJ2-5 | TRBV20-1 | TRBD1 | TGCAGTGCGCGAGACAGGGGGTTGGAGACCCAGTACTTC | CSARDRGLETQYF
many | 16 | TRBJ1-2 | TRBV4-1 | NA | TGCGCCAGCAGCCAGACGTCGAAGAATACTAACTATGGCTACACCTTC | CASSQTSKNTNYGYTF
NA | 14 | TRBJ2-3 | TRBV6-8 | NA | TGTGCCAGCAGCCGCTCGGACAACACAGATACGCAGTATTTT | CASSRSDNTDTQYF
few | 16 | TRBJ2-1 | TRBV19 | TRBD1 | TGTGCCAGTAGTGCCCCCGGGACAGGCGCCTACAATGAGCAGTTCTTC | CASSAPGTGAYNEQFF
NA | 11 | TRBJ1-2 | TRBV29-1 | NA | TGCAGCGTTTTCAAGGAGTATGGCTACACCTTC | CSVFKEYGYTF
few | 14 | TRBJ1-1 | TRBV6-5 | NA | TGTGCCAGCAAAAGTGGGGCTTTGAACACTGAAGCTTTCTTT | CASKSGALNTEAFF
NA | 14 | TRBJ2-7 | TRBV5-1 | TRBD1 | TGCGCCAGCAGCTTAGGGACAGGGGATGACGAGCAGTACTTC | CASSLGTGDDEQYF
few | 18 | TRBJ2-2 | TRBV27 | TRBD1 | TGTGCCAGCAGTCCCACCGGGACAGGGGGTTTCTACGCCGGGGAGCTGTTTTTT | CASSPTGTGGFYAGELFF